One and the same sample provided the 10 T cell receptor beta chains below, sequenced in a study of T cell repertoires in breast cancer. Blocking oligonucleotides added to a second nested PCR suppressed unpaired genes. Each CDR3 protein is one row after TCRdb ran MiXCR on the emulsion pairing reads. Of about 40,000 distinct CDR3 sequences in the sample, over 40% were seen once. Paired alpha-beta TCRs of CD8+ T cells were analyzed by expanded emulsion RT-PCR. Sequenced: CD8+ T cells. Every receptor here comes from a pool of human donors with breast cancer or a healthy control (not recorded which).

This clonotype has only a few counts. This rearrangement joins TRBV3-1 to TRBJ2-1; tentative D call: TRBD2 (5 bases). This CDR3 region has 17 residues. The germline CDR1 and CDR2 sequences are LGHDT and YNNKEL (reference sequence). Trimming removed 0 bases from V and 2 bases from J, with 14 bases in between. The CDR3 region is CASSQDWERSTYNEQFF. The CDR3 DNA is TGTGCCAGCAGCCAAGACTGGGAGCGATCAACCTACAATGAGCAGTTCTTC.

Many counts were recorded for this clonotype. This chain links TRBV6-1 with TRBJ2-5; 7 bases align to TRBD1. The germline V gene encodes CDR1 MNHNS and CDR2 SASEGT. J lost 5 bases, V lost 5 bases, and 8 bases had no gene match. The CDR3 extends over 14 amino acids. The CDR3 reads CASSQPGQRETQYF. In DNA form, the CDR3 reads TGTGCCAGCAGTCAACCGGGACAGAGGGAGACCCAGTACTTC.

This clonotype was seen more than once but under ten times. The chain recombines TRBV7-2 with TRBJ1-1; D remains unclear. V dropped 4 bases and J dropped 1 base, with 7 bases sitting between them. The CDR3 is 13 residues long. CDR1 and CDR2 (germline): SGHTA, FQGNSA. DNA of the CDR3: TGTGCCAGCAGCTCTCAACCGAACACTGAAGCTTTCTTT. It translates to CASSSQPNTEAFF.

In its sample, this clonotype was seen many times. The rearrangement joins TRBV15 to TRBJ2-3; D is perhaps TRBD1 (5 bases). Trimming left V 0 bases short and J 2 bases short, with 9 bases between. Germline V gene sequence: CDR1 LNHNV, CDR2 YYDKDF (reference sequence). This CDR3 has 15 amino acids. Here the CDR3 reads CATSREGEATDTQYF. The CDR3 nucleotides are TGTGCCACCAGCAGAGAAGGGGAAGCCACAGATACGCAGTATTTT. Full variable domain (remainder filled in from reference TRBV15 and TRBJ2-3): DAMVIQNPRYQVTQFGKPVTLSCSQTLNHNVMYWYQQKSSQAPKLLFHYYDKDFNNEADTPDNFQSRRPNTSFCFLDIRSPGLGDTAMYLCATSREGEATDTQYFGPGTRLTVL.

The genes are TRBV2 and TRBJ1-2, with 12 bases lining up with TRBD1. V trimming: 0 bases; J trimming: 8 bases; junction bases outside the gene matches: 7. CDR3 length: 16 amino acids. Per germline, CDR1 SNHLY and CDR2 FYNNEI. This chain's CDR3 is CASSEAAGQGARGYTF. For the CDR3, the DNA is TGTGCCAGCAGTGAAGCGGCGGGACAGGGGGCACGGGGCTACACCTTC.

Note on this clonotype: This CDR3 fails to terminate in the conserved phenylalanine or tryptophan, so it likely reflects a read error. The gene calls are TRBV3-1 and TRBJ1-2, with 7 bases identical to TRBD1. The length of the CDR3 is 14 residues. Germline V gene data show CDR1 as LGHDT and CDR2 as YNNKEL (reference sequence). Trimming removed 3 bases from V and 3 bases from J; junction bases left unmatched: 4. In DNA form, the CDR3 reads TGTGCCAGCAGCCAGATCGACAGGGACTATGGCTACACCCTC. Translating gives CASSQIDRDYGYTL.

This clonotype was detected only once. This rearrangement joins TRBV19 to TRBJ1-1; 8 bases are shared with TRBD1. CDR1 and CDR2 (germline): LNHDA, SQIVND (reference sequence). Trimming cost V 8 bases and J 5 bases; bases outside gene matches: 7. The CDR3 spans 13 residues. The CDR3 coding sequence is TGTGCCAGTCATATTACAGGGGGGACTGAAGCTTTCTTT. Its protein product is CASHITGGTEAFF.

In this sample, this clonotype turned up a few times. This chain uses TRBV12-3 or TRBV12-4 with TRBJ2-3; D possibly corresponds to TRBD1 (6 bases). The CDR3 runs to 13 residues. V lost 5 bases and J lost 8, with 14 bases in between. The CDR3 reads CASSAGVDRTQYF. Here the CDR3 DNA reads TGTGCCAGCAGTGCAGGGGTCGACCGTACGCAGTATTTT.

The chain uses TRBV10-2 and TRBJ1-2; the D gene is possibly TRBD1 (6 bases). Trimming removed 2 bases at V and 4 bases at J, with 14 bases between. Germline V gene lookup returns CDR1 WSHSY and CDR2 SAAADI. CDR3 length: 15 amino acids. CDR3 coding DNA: TGCGCCAGCAGTGAGATCGACAGGCCGTCCTATGGCTACACCTTC. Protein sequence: CASSEIDRPSYGYTF.

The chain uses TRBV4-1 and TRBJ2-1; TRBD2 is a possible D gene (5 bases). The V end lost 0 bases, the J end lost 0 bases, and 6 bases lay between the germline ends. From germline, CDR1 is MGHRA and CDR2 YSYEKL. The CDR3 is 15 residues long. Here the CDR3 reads CASSQEGSSYNEQFF. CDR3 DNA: TGCGCCAGCAGCCAAGAAGGGAGCTCCTACAATGAGCAGTTCTTC.